The TCR beta chain under discussion was sequenced for a study of identical twins. Study results and caveats: Donors were not followed over many years; analysis was cross-sectional.

The authors used template switching to add a universal primer site and gave cDNA unique molecular identifiers. TCRdb fed the 5' RACE reads into MiXCR, producing one record per CDR3 protein. The table includes about 690,000 distinct CDR3 sequences, 21% detected once. All of the donors were Caucasians in good health. This clonotype showed up many times. Its target is not known. After removal of 0 bases from V and 6 bases from J, the junction contained 8 bases not matched to a gene. The CDR3 extends over 16 amino acids. Germline V gene sequence: CDR1 MGHRA, CDR2 YSYEKL. The same specimen was also included in a second study, on T cells expressing NK-cell markers. This second report adds: HCMV seropositivity characterized seven of the eight sequenced donors, and seronegativity one.

This TCR came from a woman between 18 and 29 years old in good health. Sequencing was done on a sample of PBMCs. J is TRBJ2-1 and V is TRBV4-1, with 7 bases aligning to TRBD1. The CDR3 region has the DNA TGCGCCAGCAGCCAAGAGGTCAGGGGGTATGGCAATGAGCAGTTCTTC. Translating it yields CASSQEVRGYGNEQFF.